Given below is one T cell receptor (beta chain) in context. Clones were sequenced by immunoSEQ multiplex PCR, and TCRdb holds only the in-frame ones, with some missing. The sample carries around 460,000 clones, roughly 90% recorded once. Germline CDR1 reads SEHNR; CDR2 reads FQNEAQ (reference sequence). There are 14 residues in the CDR3. Trimming shortened V by 4 bases and J by 2 bases, and 12 bases separated the two germline ends. The data originate from a study of blood T cell repertoires in COVID-19. The wider study: Some COVID-19 samples were acute and others convalescent; all came from the United States, Italy and Spain.

The sequenced sample was peripheral blood. The V call is TRBV7-9, the J call TRBJ2-7, with D uncertain. This sequence originates from a man between 18 and 29 years old with COVID-19, enrolled during active disease. The CDR3 here is CASSSVGKPYEQYF. In nucleotides, the CDR3 is TGTGCCAGCAGCTCAGTTGGTAAACCCTACGAGCAGTACTTC.